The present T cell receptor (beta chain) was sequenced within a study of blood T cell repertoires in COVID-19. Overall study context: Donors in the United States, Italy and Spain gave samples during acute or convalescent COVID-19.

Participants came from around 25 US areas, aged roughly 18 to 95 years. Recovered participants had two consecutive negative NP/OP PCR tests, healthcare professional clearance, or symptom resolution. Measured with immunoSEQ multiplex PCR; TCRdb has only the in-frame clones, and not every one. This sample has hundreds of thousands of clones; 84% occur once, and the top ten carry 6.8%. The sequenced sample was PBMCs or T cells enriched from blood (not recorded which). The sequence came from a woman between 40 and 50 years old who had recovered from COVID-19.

The CDR3 nucleotides are TGTGCCAGTAGGAAGCCCGGGACACCCTCCTTAGACACTGAAGCTTTCTTT. Translating gives CASRKPGTPSLDTEAFF. The chain has TRBV19 and TRBJ1-1; a weak D match, TRBD1 (6 bases). V shed 6 bases and J shed 3 bases, with 23 bases lying between them. From germline, CDR1 is LNHDA and CDR2 SQIVND (reference sequence). This CDR3 is 17 amino acids long.